This record looks at one TCR beta chain sequence and its context. What it binds is unknown. The data derive from a study of T cell responses to AZD1222 COVID-19 vaccine. Whole-study findings and limits: The study reported that nearly half of spike-specific TCRs target unmutated variant regions.

The germline CDR1 and CDR2 sequences are MGHDK and SYGVNS. This CDR3 has 12 residues. Trimming shortened V by 3 bases and J by 12 bases, and 12 bases separated the two germline ends. Sequencing was performed with immunoSEQ multiplex PCR; in TCRdb, only in-frame clones are kept and a portion is missing. This table holds tens of thousands of clones, about four fifths found once. The sequencing here drew on peripheral blood, taken 28 days after the second AZD1222 dose. This TCR derives from an adult who received the AZD1222 COVID-19 vaccine. The chain carries TRBV25-1 and TRBJ1-5; tentatively, D is TRBD1 (5 bases). The chain's CDR3 is CASSEGRGDQHF. CDR3 sequence (DNA): TGTGCCAGCAGTGAGGGGCGGGGGGACCAGCATTTT.